This TCR beta chain was identified in a study of response to subunit inactivated influenza vaccine. General study findings and limits: The authors proposed limited new T cell recruitment per seasonal influenza vaccination.

The CDR3 runs to 15 residues. Losses at the gene ends were 3 bases for V and 6 bases for J; bases not matched to a gene: 8. TCRdb re-called the RT-PCR reads with MiXCR, one entry per CDR3 protein. Seen here are 250,000 to 350,000 distinct CDR3 sequences, 20% to 25% observed once, and the top ten hold 10%. About this clonotype: Its cognate antigen is unknown.

This chain uses TRBV12-3 or TRBV12-4 with TRBJ2-1, with 7 nucleotides matching TRBD2. The sequences come from PBMCs from blood, collected approximately 20 months after vaccination. The receptor was derived from a man aged 50 to 69 who received an inactivated influenza vaccine. CDR3 loop: CASSFRDYRSNEQFF. The CDR3 DNA follows: TGTGCCAGCAGTTTCCGGGACTACCGATCCAATGAGCAGTTCTTC.